This T cell receptor (beta chain) was recorded in a study of radiotherapy plus CTLA-4 blockade in lung cancer. Whole-study findings and limits: Among blood TCR repertoires after radiotherapy plus ipilimumab, tumor-derived clones expanded.

Comments on this clone: The target antigen is unknown.

The germline V gene has CDR1 SGHDT and CDR2 YYEEEE. The V gene lost 4 bases and the J gene lost 6 bases, with 20 bases spanning the gap. The CDR3 is 16 amino acids. Clones were sequenced by immunoSEQ multiplex PCR, and TCRdb holds only the in-frame ones, with some missing. This table holds 70,000 to 90,000 clones, 78% found once. People whose metastatic non-small-cell lung cancer was chemo-refractory got focal radiation along with CTLA-4 blockade by ipilimumab. V is TRBV5-6 and J is TRBJ2-1, with D perhaps given as TRBD1 or TRBD2 (5 bases each). This sequence originates from a human donor with non-small cell lung cancer who had a complete response to radiotherapy plus ipilimumab. The sequencing used peripheral blood, collected from a patient treated with radiotherapy plus ipilimumab. The CDR3 is CASSPPGRPKSNEQFF. CDR3 sequence (DNA): TGTGCCAGCAGCCCGCCGGGACGACCGAAGTCCAATGAGCAGTTCTTC.